This T cell receptor (beta chain) was obtained from a study of shared clonotypes between healthy human individuals. Broader study findings: It was anticipated that sequencing depth would influence how many clonotypes donors shared. The generation probabilities recorded for non-shared clonotypes fell below those of clonotypes shared by all four donors. Naive subsets, compared against memory subsets, generally had larger estimated richness values.

Germline V gives CDR1 SGHTA, CDR2 FQGNSA. J gave up 1 base and V 4 bases, and 5 bases lay outside the gene matches. The CDR3 sequence is 16 residues long. A note on this clone: Its antigen is undetermined.

Profiling relied on immunoSEQ multiplex PCR, and the TCRdb table lists in-frame clones only, not all of them. The table has some 2,000,000 clones, approximately 95% seen once; the top ten hold 0.9% to 1.3%. Naive CD8 cells lacked CD45RO, underwent positive selection for CCR7 and left out terminally differentiated effector memory CD45RA+ cells. This TCR derives from a man aged 18-30 years in good health. The material sequenced was naive CD8+ T cells sorted from blood. V usage is TRBV7-2 and J usage is TRBJ2-1; 9 bases fit TRBD2. The CDR3 DNA sequence: TGTGCCAGCAGCTGGGGTACTAGCGGGTCCTACAATGAGCAGTTCTTC. This codes for CASSWGTSGSYNEQFF.